What follows are 4 T cell receptor beta chains derived from one specimen sequenced in a study of blood T cell repertoires in COVID-19. Method: immunoSEQ multiplex PCR; TCRdb's copy keeps in-frame clones and lacks some. The table has around 250,000 clones, roughly 85% seen once. The sequenced material came from peripheral blood. Every receptor here comes from a man aged 50-60 years with active or convalescent COVID-19.

In this sample, this clone turned up once. CDR3 sequence (DNA): TGTGCCACCGCCGGACTAGCGGGAGGCAATGAGCAGTTCTTC. Protein sequence: CATAGLAGGNEQFF. The chain couples TRBV10-3 to TRBJ2-1, with 14 nucleotides matching TRBD2. The CDR3 is 14 residues long. Germline assignment: CDR1 ENHRY and CDR2 SYGVKD. Trimming removed 10 bases from V and 6 bases from J; junction bases left unmatched: 5.

The gene calls are TRBV29-1 and TRBJ1-2; 8 bases map to TRBD1. The CDR3 is made up of 14 amino acids. Germline V lookup: CDR1 SQVTM, CDR2 ANQGSEA. V dropped 7 bases and J dropped 2; count of bases not matched to a gene: 9. DNA for the CDR3: TGCAGCGCAAGGGACAGGCGGTACAACTATGGCTACACCTTC. It translates to CSARDRRYNYGYTF. The entire variable domain, with the rest obtained from reference TRBV29-1 and TRBJ1-2, is as follows: SAVISQKPSRDICQRGTSLTIQCQVDSQVTMMFWYRQQPGQSLTLIATANQGSEATYESGFVIDKFPISRPNLTFSTLTVSNMSPEDSSIYLCSARDRRYNYGYTFGSGTRLTVV.

The CDR3 DNA reads as TGTGCCACCAGCAGCCTAAGCTTTTCCCACACTGAAGCTTTCTTT. Translation gives CATSSLSFSHTEAFF. The rearrangement links TRBV15 to TRBJ1-1; D is unclear. CDR1 LNHNV and CDR2 YYDKDF come from the germline V gene (reference sequence). CDR3 length: 15 residues. Trimming pared 3 bases from V and 3 bases from J, leaving 14 bases between.

The genes are TRBV15 and TRBJ1-1; D perhaps matches TRBD1 (6 bases). Trimming pared 0 bases from V and 6 bases from J, leaving 11 bases between. Per germline, CDR1 LNHNV and CDR2 YYDKDF (reference sequence). This CDR3 is built from 14 residues. This CDR3 reads CATSRDYGGAEAFF. The CDR3 DNA sequence: TGTGCCACCAGCAGAGATTATGGGGGCGCTGAAGCTTTCTTT.